This T cell receptor (beta chain) was found in a study of T cell changes during pregnancy in multiple sclerosis. Here immunoSEQ multiplex PCR was the method, and the copy in TCRdb shows in-frame clones only, minus some. The profile shows tens of thousands of clones, approximately 92% of them singletons. The CDR3 totals 17 residues. Germline V gene data show CDR1 as MGHRA and CDR2 as YSYEKL. Losses at the gene ends were 1 base for V and 3 bases for J; bases not matched to a gene: 11. The chain carries TRBV4-1 and TRBJ1-2; 7 bases line up with TRBD1. This TCR derives from a female donor in good health, enrolled as a control in a pregnancy study. The input for sequencing was peripheral blood, taken after pregnancy. This CDR3 reads CASSQGGRGRFDYGYTF. The CDR3 DNA reads TGCGCCAGCAGCCAAGGAGGTAGGGGGCGTTTTGACTATGGCTACACCTTC.